Shown below are 23 T cell receptor beta chains from a single sample sequenced in a study of early T cells in non-severe SARS-CoV-2 infection. TCRdb reprocessed the 5' RACE reads via MiXCR and lists one record per CDR3 protein. The table records about 66,000 distinct CDR3 sequences, less than 20% of them present only once. This specimen consisted of whole blood, obtained at baseline. Source of these receptors: an adult who was a healthcare worker with PCR-confirmed SARS-CoV-2 infection or an uninfected control (not recorded which).

The chain uses TRBV4-3 and TRBJ2-7; unclear D gene. Germline values: CDR1 LGHNA, CDR2 YSLEER. The CDR3 spans 14 residues. V lost 4 bases and J lost 0, with 10 bases in between. As DNA, the CDR3 is TGCGCCAGCAGCCGATCCAGGACCTCCTACGAGCAGTACTTC. Encoded protein: CASSRSRTSYEQYF.

The chain couples TRBV27 to TRBJ1-6, with TRBD1 as a possible D gene (6 bases). Looked up from germline, CDR1 is MNHEY and CDR2 is SMNVEV (reference sequence). CDR3 length: 16 residues. The V end lost 2 bases, the J end lost 7 bases, and 15 bases lay between the germline ends. The CDR3 DNA is TGTGCCAGCAGTTTAGGGCGGGGGCTAATGAATTCACCCCTCCACTTT. Its protein product is CASSLGRGLMNSPLHF.

The sample holds a few counts of this clonotype. This sequence joins TRBV3-2 and TRBJ2-4; the table's D gene call, TRBD1, was not cross checked with the DNA. TRBV3-2 is an annotated pseudogene. The CDR3 covers 16 residues. CDR3 nucleotides: TGTGCCAGCAGCCAACAGGGGGCCGATGTCAAAAACATTCAGTACTTC. Amino acid sequence: CASSQQGADVKNIQYF.

This clonotype was recorded a few times. This chain links TRBV12-3 or TRBV12-4 with TRBJ1-2; D ambiguous. This CDR3 comprises 12 residues. V was trimmed by 9 bases and J by 5 bases, leaving 13 bases between them. The CDR3 loop reads CASSIEKYGYTF. The CDR3 coding sequence is TGTGCCAGTAGTATAGAGAAATATGGCTACACCTTC.

CDR3 region: CASRPGVAGELFF. The CDR3 bases are TGTGCCAGCAGACCAGGGGTAGCCGGGGAGCTGTTTTTT. V gene TRBV12-3 or TRBV12-4 combines with J gene TRBJ2-2; D might be TRBD1 (6 bases). V dropped 6 bases and J dropped 6 bases, with 11 bases sitting between them. This CDR3 comprises 13 residues.

This clonotype appeared many times. V is TRBV5-5 and J is TRBJ2-4; 9 bases are a match to TRBD1. This CDR3 is built from 17 residues. Germline V gene lookup returns CDR1 SGHKS and CDR2 YYEKEE (reference sequence). Trimming cost V 4 bases and J 6 bases; bases outside gene matches: 14. The CDR3 nucleotides read TGTGCCAGCAGCCACGCCGGGTACAGGGGGCGCGGAAACATTCAGTACTTC. The encoded protein is CASSHAGYRGRGNIQYF.

This clonotype was counted only a few times. The J gene is TRBJ2-2, the V gene TRBV6-2 or TRBV6-3; 7 bases fit TRBD2. The trim removed 8 bases at V and 1 base at J, leaving 7 bases unmatched. This CDR3 spans 15 amino acids. The V gene's germline CDR1 is MNHEY and CDR2 SVGEGT. Written as DNA, the CDR3 is TGTGCCAGCTCAGGGCAGCGGGGGAACACCGGGGAGCTGTTTTTT. It translates to CASSGQRGNTGELFF.

This clonotype was counted only a few times. V gene TRBV18 combines with J gene TRBJ1-2; the D is unclear. CDR3 length: 14 amino acids. V was pared by 2 bases and J by 1 base, with 8 bases between. Germline-derived CDR1 and CDR2 are KGHSH and LQKENI. CDR3 DNA: TGTGCCAGCTCACCAGCAAGTATTAACTATGGCTACACCTTC. Translating it yields CASSPASINYGYTF.

In its sample, this clonotype was seen many times. This chain joins TRBV3-1 and TRBJ1-6; 7 bases agree with TRBD1. This CDR3 contains 18 residues. V was clipped by 1 base and J by 6 bases; unmatched bases: 12. The germline V gene has CDR1 LGHDT and CDR2 YNNKEL (reference sequence). CDR3 sequence (DNA): TGTGCCAGCAGCCAAGTTAACAGGGGCCGCGAGGGTAATTCACCCCTCCACTTT. This gives the protein CASSQVNRGREGNSPLHF.

The rearrangement uses TRBV6-6 and TRBJ2-7; 7 bases match TRBD2. V lost 2 bases and J lost 0; bases outside the gene matches: 4. The CDR3 consists of 15 residues. CDR1 and CDR2 (germline): MNHNY, SVGAGI (reference sequence). The chain's CDR3 is CASSYLERDSYEQYF. The CDR3 coding sequence is TGTGCCAGCAGTTACCTTGAGCGGGACTCCTACGAGCAGTACTTC.

This sequence joins TRBV19 and TRBJ2-5; D tentatively fits TRBD1 or TRBD2 (5 bases each). Deletions cut 10 bases from V and 5 bases from J, with 23 bases between. CDR1 is LNHDA, CDR2 SQIVND, per germline (reference sequence). This CDR3 spans 15 amino acids. CDR3 DNA: TGTGCCATCAGCCCGGGACCCACTTTCGGGGAGACCCAGTACTTC. This sequence encodes CAISPGPTFGETQYF. The full variable domain, completed using reference TRBV19 and TRBJ2-5, is DGGITQSPKYLFRKEGQNVTLSCEQNLNHDAMYWYRQDPGQGLRLIYYSQIVNDFQKGDIAEGYSVSREKKESFPLTVTSAQKNPTAFYLCAISPGPTFGETQYFGPGTRLLVL.

The J gene is TRBJ1-2, the V gene TRBV6-1, with 7 bases matching TRBD1. Per germline, CDR1 MNHNS and CDR2 SASEGT. The CDR3 runs to 14 residues. The J segment lost 0 bases and the V segment lost 8 bases, leaving 6 bases of the junction unmatched. The CDR3 region has the DNA TGTGCCAGCGACCGGGACAGTACTAACTATGGCTACACCTTC. The encoded protein is CASDRDSTNYGYTF.

Here the CDR3 reads CASGTSGSSYEQYF. CDR3 DNA sequence: TGTGCCAGCGGGACTAGCGGTAGCTCCTACGAGCAGTACTTC. V usage is TRBV28 and J usage is TRBJ2-7, with 11 bases lining up with TRBD2. Germline V gene lookup returns CDR1 MDHEN and CDR2 SYDVKM. This CDR3 region has 14 residues. V dropped 8 bases and J dropped 0; count of bases not matched to a gene: 3.

The V call is TRBV7-8, the J call TRBJ1-1; D is undetermined. Germline CDR1 is SGHVS and CDR2 is FQNEAQ. Trimming shortened V by 3 bases and J by 7 bases, and 9 bases separated the two germline ends. The CDR3 contains 12 residues. The CDR3 region is CASSFLGFEAFF. CDR3 DNA: TGTGCCAGCAGCTTTTTAGGCTTTGAAGCTTTCTTT.

The chain carries TRBV12-3 or TRBV12-4 and TRBJ2-1; 10 nucleotides agree with TRBD1. CDR3 length: 14 residues. J was trimmed by 8 bases and V by 6 bases; bases with no gene match: 7. DNA of the CDR3: TGTGCCAGCAGCCGTGGACAGGGGGTGCATGAGCAGTTCTTC. This gives the protein CASSRGQGVHEQFF.

The V gene is TRBV6-4, the J gene TRBJ2-1; D not resolved. Deletions cut 11 bases from V and 12 bases from J, with 8 bases between. The CDR3 consists of 8 residues. From germline, CDR1 is MRHNA and CDR2 SNTAGT. CDR3 bases: TGTGCCCCTGAGCTGCAGTTCTTC. It encodes CAPELQFF.

There are a few counts of this clonotype. The chain recombines TRBV2 with TRBJ2-2; D ambiguous. V was clipped by 4 bases and J by 5 bases, with 11 bases between them. Germline values: CDR1 SNHLY, CDR2 FYNNEI. The CDR3 totals 14 residues. CDR3: CASSAVGYTGELFF. CDR3 DNA: TGTGCCAGCAGTGCAGTAGGGTATACCGGGGAGCTGTTTTTT.

This clonotype showed up many times. The V call is TRBV5-6, the J call TRBJ2-2; D is ambiguous. Between the trimmed V and J ends, which lost 6 bases and 0 bases, there was a span of 12 bases. CDR1 is SGHDT and CDR2 is YYEEEE in the germline V gene. CDR3 length: 15 amino acids. CDR3 residues: CASTPASTNTGELFF. DNA of the CDR3: TGTGCCAGCACGCCGGCCTCGACGAACACCGGGGAGCTGTTTTTT.

This clonotype appeared a few times. J is TRBJ2-1 and V is TRBV2; 15 nucleotides line up with TRBD2. Germline loops: CDR1 SNHLY, CDR2 FYNNEI. V shed 2 bases, J shed 9 bases, and the junction held 2 bases outside the gene matches. This CDR3 contains 15 residues. This chain's CDR3 is CASSERGLAGGEQFF. The CDR3 DNA follows: TGTGCCAGCAGTGAAAGGGGACTAGCGGGAGGTGAGCAGTTCTTC.

This sequence joins TRBV12-3 or TRBV12-4 and TRBJ2-3, with TRBD2 as a possible D gene (5 bases). V was trimmed by 6 bases and J by 0 bases, leaving 7 bases between them. The CDR3 is 13 amino acids. CDR3 DNA: TGTGCCAGCAGGGACTTCAGCACAGATACGCAGTATTTT. The encoded protein is CASRDFSTDTQYF.

This sequence joins TRBV3-1 and TRBJ2-2, with 9 bases lining up with TRBD2. The CDR3 sequence is 15 residues long. CDR1 and CDR2 from the germline V gene are LGHDT and YNNKEL (reference sequence). V gave up 1 base and J gave up 3 bases; unmatched junction bases: 0. The CDR3 bases are TGTGCCAGCAGCCAAGGGACTAGCGACACCGGGGAGCTGTTTTTT. Residues: CASSQGTSDTGELFF.

The chain uses TRBV19 and TRBJ2-7; 10 bases are shared with TRBD2. Germline CDR1 is LNHDA and CDR2 is SQIVND (reference sequence). Trimming cost V 1 base and J 5 bases; bases outside gene matches: 5. This CDR3 comprises 15 residues. The CDR3 DNA reads TGTGCCAGTAGTATAGGAGCTAGCGGGAGCAACGAGCAGTACTTC. Translating gives CASSIGASGSNEQYF.

The chain has TRBV18 and TRBJ1-1; 7 bases match TRBD1. The CDR3 has 14 amino acids. J gave up 6 bases and V 2 bases, and 6 bases lay outside the gene matches. Germline lookup yields CDR1 KGHSH and CDR2 LQKENI. The DNA of the CDR3 is TGTGCCAGCTCACCAATAAAAGACAGGGCTGAAGCTTTCTTT. The encoded protein is CASSPIKDRAEAFF.